This T cell receptor beta chain was obtained from a study of blood T cell repertoires in COVID-19. Overall study context: Researchers got acute and convalescent COVID-19 samples from the United States, Italy and Spain. From T cells, B-cell-depleted T cells, or PBMCs came the material, which was cDNA or gDNA.

Sequencing was performed with immunoSEQ multiplex PCR; in TCRdb, only in-frame clones are kept and a portion is missing. The table has roughly 400,000 clones, 70% to 90% seen once. The CDR3 loop spans 14 amino acids. Germline V gives CDR1 SGHVS, CDR2 FQNEAQ. The V and J ends lost 7 bases and 4 bases respectively, with 16 bases between them. The chain joins TRBV7-8 to TRBJ1-1; D is unresolved. This TCR derives from a young woman who had been exposed to COVID-19. The source material was PBMCs or T cells enriched from blood (not recorded which). CDR3 DNA sequence: TGTGCCAGCATCCTGGGAGGCGACGGCACTGAAGCTTTCTTT. Amino acid sequence: CASILGGDGTEAFF.